This T cell receptor beta chain was retrieved from a study of T cells of healthy individuals. TCRdb reprocessed the 5' RACE reads via MiXCR and lists one record per CDR3 protein. This table has more than 60,000 distinct CDR3 sequences, 16% appearing once. Germline V CDR1 and CDR2: SGHDN, FVKESK. Between the trimmed V and J ends, which lost 3 bases and 7 bases, there was a span of 4 bases. The CDR3 has 11 residues. At least ten counts were recorded for this clonotype. This chain uses TRBV14 with TRBJ2-1; D remains unclear. This TCR came from a human donor in good health. CDR3 nucleotide sequence: TGTGCCAGCAGCCACGGGAATGAGCAGTTCTTC. Translated, it gives CASSHGNEQFF.